The 24 T cell receptor beta chains in this list originate from one sample, sequenced in a study of blood T cell repertoires in COVID-19. Sequencing used immunoSEQ multiplex PCR; TCRdb keeps in-frame clones, though not all of them. This table has approximately 75,000 clones, approximately 82% appearing once. Sequencing was performed on peripheral blood. These receptors all stem from a woman older than 75 with acute or convalescent COVID-19.

This clone occurred once. The chain links TRBV30 to TRBJ2-7; 7 nucleotides agree with TRBD1. Germline V gene data show CDR1 as GTSNPN and CDR2 as SVGIG (reference sequence). This CDR3 comprises 19 residues. The V gene end was trimmed by 0 bases and the J gene end by 0 bases; junction bases not matched to a gene: 17. The CDR3: CAWSVISGTAYLSSYEQYF. In DNA form, the CDR3 reads TGTGCCTGGAGTGTGATTTCGGGGACAGCCTATCTGAGCTCCTACGAGCAGTACTTC. Complete variable domain (other parts from reference TRBV30 and TRBJ2-7): SQTIHQWPATLVQPVGSPLSLECTVEGTSNPNLYWYRQAAGRGLQLLFYSVGIGQISSEVPQNLSASRPQDRQFILSSKKLLLSDSGFYLCAWSVISGTAYLSSYEQYFGPGTRLTVT.

The chain links TRBV6-5 to TRBJ1-5; possible D gene TRBD1, 6 bases. This CDR3 has 15 residues. Per germline, CDR1 MNHEY and CDR2 SVGAGI. V shed 0 bases and J shed 7 bases, with 13 bases lying between them. CDR3 sequence (DNA): TGTGCCAGCAGTTACTCGGGCAGGGGAGGGCAGCCCCAGCATTTT. Amino acids: CASSYSGRGGQPQHF.

The chain employs TRBV2 and TRBJ2-3, with 11 positions matching TRBD2. There are 17 residues in the CDR3. CDR1 SNHLY and CDR2 FYNNEI come from the germline V gene. V was clipped by 1 base and J by 5 bases; unmatched bases: 8. CDR3 sequence (DNA): TGTGCCAGCAGTGAAGGCGGTAGCGGGGGGGCAGGAGATACGCAGTATTTT. This codes for CASSEGGSGGAGDTQYF.

This clone was observed once. The CDR3, as DNA: TGTGCCAGCAGCTTACAGGGACAGGGGGCGATGAATGAGCAGTTCTTC. Amino acid sequence: CASSLQGQGAMNEQFF. V gene TRBV11-3 combines with J gene TRBJ2-1, with TRBD1 matching 12 bases. Trimming removed 2 bases from V and 7 bases from J; junction bases left unmatched: 6. The germline V gene encodes CDR1 SGHNT and CDR2 YENEEA. The CDR3 sequence is 16 residues long.

The rearrangement uses TRBV5-4 and TRBJ1-2, with a tentative D call TRBD1 (5 bases). Germline V gene data show CDR1 as SGHNT and CDR2 as YYREEE (reference sequence). V dropped 3 bases and J dropped 2 bases, with 5 bases sitting between them. This CDR3 has 12 residues. CDR3 DNA: TGTGCCAGCAGCTCAGGGAACTATGGCTACACCTTC. Amino acids: CASSSGNYGYTF.

The genes are TRBV5-4 and TRBJ2-1, with D possibly TRBD1 on 6 matching bases. The V end was cut by 2 bases, the J end by 0 bases, with 9 bases between. This CDR3 is 15 amino acids long. Germline CDR1 and CDR2: SGHNT and YYREEE (reference sequence). The CDR3 is CASSFRGSSYNEQFF. The DNA for the CDR3 is TGTGCCAGCAGCTTCAGGGGTAGCTCCTACAATGAGCAGTTCTTC.

The genes are TRBV6-5 and TRBJ1-6, with D perhaps TRBD1 (6 bases). The CDR3 extends over 15 amino acids. V lost 6 bases and J 3 bases, leaving 12 bases between the germline ends. Germline V gene lookup returns CDR1 MNHEY and CDR2 SVGAGI. CDR3 coding DNA: TGTGCCAGCAGGGACGGACAGTTCTATAATTCACCCCTCCACTTT. Translated: CASRDGQFYNSPLHF.

The rearrangement links TRBV18 to TRBJ1-1; D is unclear. V gave up 2 bases and J gave up 4 bases, with 11 bases separating them. The CDR3 consists of 14 residues. Germline V lookup: CDR1 KGHSH, CDR2 LQKENI. The CDR3 spells CASSPEGKGTEAFF. CDR3 sequence (DNA): TGTGCCAGCTCACCAGAGGGTAAGGGCACTGAAGCTTTCTTT.

V is TRBV19 and J is TRBJ2-1; TRBD1 might be the D (6 bases). V lost 8 bases and J lost 5, with 19 bases in between. Germline assignment: CDR1 LNHDA and CDR2 SQIVND (reference sequence). There are 15 residues in the CDR3. The CDR3 protein is CASRSGHRQDNEQFF. The CDR3 DNA sequence: TGTGCCAGTCGCTCGGGACACCGACAGGACAATGAGCAGTTCTTC.

CDR3: CASSVDLAGGLINEQFF. As DNA, the CDR3 is TGTGCCAGCAGCGTAGATCTAGCGGGGGGGTTAATTAATGAGCAGTTCTTC. The chain couples TRBV9 to TRBJ2-1; TRBD2 matches at 12 bases. V trimming: 0 bases; J trimming: 7 bases; junction bases outside the gene matches: 8. The CDR3 consists of 17 residues. Germline assignment: CDR1 SGDLS and CDR2 YYNGEE.

The chain uses TRBV18 and TRBJ2-2; 8 bases are a match to TRBD1. The V gene's germline CDR1 is KGHSH and CDR2 LQKENI. The CDR3 runs to 17 residues. V was pared by 3 bases and J by 4 bases, with 10 bases of the junction left unmatched. The CDR3 reads CASSPLPDRAGTGELFF. CDR3 bases: TGTGCCAGCTCACCCCTCCCGGACAGGGCGGGCACCGGGGAGCTGTTTTTT.

The chain links TRBV12-5 to TRBJ2-3; TRBD2 matches at 7 bases. CDR1 and CDR2 from the germline V gene are LGHNT and FRNRAP. The CDR3 loop spans 17 amino acids. V lost 5 bases to trimming and J lost 1 base; unmatched junction nucleotides: 12. This chain's CDR3 is CASGHFSGAGGTDTQYF. The CDR3 coding sequence is TGTGCTAGTGGTCACTTCAGCGGGGCCGGGGGCACAGATACGCAGTATTTT.

This sequence joins TRBV2 and TRBJ2-7; D is ambiguous. Germline V gene data show CDR1 as SNHLY and CDR2 as FYNNEI. CDR3 length: 12 residues. V dropped 8 bases and J dropped 3 bases, with 11 bases sitting between them. The CDR3 reads CASSTVGYEQYF. The CDR3 DNA sequence: TGTGCCAGCTCCACCGTCGGCTACGAGCAGTACTTC.

V gene TRBV18 combines with J gene TRBJ1-2, with 9 bases lining up with TRBD1. V lost 8 bases and J lost 2; bases outside the gene matches: 9. This CDR3 comprises 15 residues. CDR1 and CDR2 from the germline V gene are KGHSH and LQKENI. In DNA form, the CDR3 reads TGTGCCAGCCGACCGGGACAGGGATGGAACTATGGCTACACCTTC. It codes for CASRPGQGWNYGYTF. Complete variable domain (other parts from reference TRBV18 and TRBJ1-2): NAGVMQNPRHLVRRRGQEARLRCSPMKGHSHVYWYRQLPEEGLKFMVYLQKENIIDESGMPKERFSAEFPKEGPSILRIQQVVRGDSAAYFCASRPGQGWNYGYTFGSGTRLTVV.

This clone occurred once. This chain joins TRBV5-1 and TRBJ2-5, with 10 bases lining up with TRBD2. Per the germline V gene, CDR1 is SGHRS and CDR2 is YFSETQ. Trimming removed 0 bases from V and 1 base from J; junction bases left unmatched: 6. The CDR3 consists of 17 residues. The CDR3 sequence: CASSLGRASGGQETQYF. CDR3 DNA sequence: TGCGCCAGCAGCTTGGGAAGGGCTAGCGGGGGCCAAGAGACCCAGTACTTC.

The rearrangement links TRBV5-1 to TRBJ2-5; perhaps TRBD1 as D (6 bases). The CDR3 is 17 amino acids. CDR1 and CDR2 (germline): SGHRS, YFSETQ. The V end was cut by 0 bases, the J end by 4 bases, with 19 bases between. CDR3 amino acids: CASSLERRGGSGETQYF. CDR3 nucleotide sequence: TGCGCCAGCAGCTTGGAAAGAAGAGGGGGTTCTGGAGAGACCCAGTACTTC.

The V gene is TRBV6-5, the J gene TRBJ2-1, with 8 nucleotides matching TRBD2. V lost 9 bases and J lost 4; bases outside the gene matches: 11. CDR3 length equals 15 residues. CDR1 is MNHEY, CDR2 SVGAGI, per germline. In DNA form, the CDR3 reads TGTGCCAGTCAAAACGGCGGGGGGCCGTACAATGAGCAGTTCTTC. Amino acids: CASQNGGGPYNEQFF.

This chain uses TRBV10-1 with TRBJ2-2; D is perhaps TRBD2 (6 bases). Germline assignment: CDR1 WNHNN and CDR2 SYGVQD (reference sequence). CDR3 length equals 14 residues. The V end was cut by 4 bases, the J end by 3 bases, with 9 bases between. The chain's CDR3 is CASSGPGDTGELFF. The CDR3 DNA follows: TGCGCCAGCAGTGGCCCGGGAGACACCGGGGAGCTGTTTTTT.

The chain links TRBV5-1 to TRBJ2-6; tentative D call: TRBD1 (6 bases). V lost 0 bases and J lost 0, with 13 bases in between. The CDR3 runs 18 residues. Germline V CDR1 and CDR2: SGHRS, YFSETQ. The CDR3 DNA reads TGCGCCAGCAGCTTGGATGGACAGTCTCTCTCTGGGGCCAACGTCCTGACTTTC. Translated, it gives CASSLDGQSLSGANVLTF.

This sequence joins TRBV19 and TRBJ1-1; D is perhaps TRBD1 (5 bases). The ends were cut back, 8 bases at V and 0 bases at J, with 16 bases in the middle. Germline V gene data show CDR1 as LNHDA and CDR2 as SQIVND (reference sequence). This CDR3 is 15 amino acids long. CDR3 nucleotide sequence: TGTGCCAGTCACCCCAGGGAGGGAGTGAACACTGAAGCTTTCTTT. Protein sequence: CASHPREGVNTEAFF.

The chain couples TRBV7-9 to TRBJ1-5, with 8 bases aligning to TRBD1. V dropped 1 base and J dropped 6; count of bases not matched to a gene: 8. The length of the CDR3 is 16 residues. The germline gives CDR1 SEHNR, CDR2 FQNEAQ (reference sequence). CDR3 DNA sequence: TGTGCCAGCAGCTTAGAAGGGGGACAGGTGATTCAGCCCCAGCATTTT. Amino acids: CASSLEGGQVIQPQHF.

The V gene is TRBV5-1, the J gene TRBJ1-3; D might be TRBD1 (5 bases). Trimming removed 1 base at V and 4 bases at J, with 21 bases between. Looked up from germline, CDR1 is SGHRS and CDR2 is YFSETQ. CDR3 length: 18 amino acids. CDR3 coding DNA: TGCGCCAGCAGCTTGCAATTAGTTCGGGGGTCGGTCGGAAACACCATATATTTT. Amino acids: CASSLQLVRGSVGNTIYF. The whole variable domain, remainder taken from reference TRBV5-1 and TRBJ1-3, is KAGVTQTPRYLIKTRGQQVTLSCSPISGHRSVSWYQQTPGQGLQFLFEYFSETQRNKGNFPGRFSGRQFSNSRSEMNVSTLELGDSALYLCASSLQLVRGSVGNTIYFGEGSWLTVV.

The chain is built from TRBV7-8 and TRBJ2-3; 10 bases are shared with TRBD2. There are 16 residues in the CDR3. V shed 1 base and J 5 bases; nucleotides not matched to a gene: 6. Germline V lookup: CDR1 SGHVS, CDR2 FQNEAQ. CDR3 DNA: TGTGCCAGCAGCTTAGTAGCGGGGGGTCAGGTAGATACGCAGTATTTT. Protein product: CASSLVAGGQVDTQYF.

The chain uses TRBV11-3 and TRBJ2-7, with 7 bases that match TRBD1. The germline V gene has CDR1 SGHNT and CDR2 YENEEA. The trim removed 2 bases at V and 0 bases at J, leaving 10 bases unmatched. This CDR3 contains 17 residues. In DNA, the CDR3 is TGTGCCAGCAGCTTAAATAGTTTAGGGGGCGCCTCCTACGAGCAGTACTTC. This codes for CASSLNSLGGASYEQYF.